The 6 T cell receptor beta chains listed next were all sequenced from one sample in a study of CD8 T cells in Susac syndrome. Random hexamers were used to reverse transcribe an amount of about 0.45 to 1 ug RNA. TCRdb re-called the immunoSEQ multiplex PCR reads with MiXCR, one entry per CDR3 protein. The sample has more than 55,000 distinct CDR3 sequences, about 95% seen once. Sequencing was carried out using CD8+ T cells from PBMCs. Receptors originate from a human donor in good health.

This chain links TRBV19 with TRBJ1-2, with D perhaps TRBD1 (6 bases). CDR3 length: 14 residues. CDR1 and CDR2 from the germline V gene are LNHDA and SQIVND (reference sequence). V lost 10 bases to trimming and J lost 0 bases, with 15 bases between them. Here the CDR3 reads CATKGGEANYGYTF. DNA for the CDR3: TGTGCCACCAAGGGGGGAGAGGCTAACTATGGCTACACCTTC.

Only one count was recorded for this clonotype. V gene TRBV10-3 combines with J gene TRBJ2-7, with 7 bases lining up with TRBD2. With V trimmed by 10 bases and J by 5 bases, 5 bases remained unmatched. CDR3 length: 11 amino acids. The germline V gene encodes CDR1 ENHRY and CDR2 SYGVKD. This chain's CDR3 is CATGTIDEQYF. CDR3 DNA: TGTGCCACCGGGACTATAGACGAGCAGTACTTC.

V is TRBV5-1 and J is TRBJ2-1, with D maybe TRBD2 (6 bases). V dropped 4 bases and J dropped 1 base, with 12 bases sitting between them. The V gene's germline CDR1 is SGHRS and CDR2 YFSETQ. The CDR3 loop spans 15 amino acids. The CDR3 bases are TGCGCCAGCAGCGGGGGACTTCTTTCCTACAATGAGCAGTTCTTC. It specifies CASSGGLLSYNEQFF.

The chain carries TRBV19 and TRBJ1-5; D is unclear. The CDR3 length is 16 residues. Trimming took off 0 bases at V and 6 bases at J, with 15 bases between the two ends. Germline lookup yields CDR1 LNHDA and CDR2 SQIVND (reference sequence). The CDR3 sequence is CASSIDPKGQGQPQHF. Here the CDR3 DNA reads TGTGCCAGTAGTATAGATCCGAAAGGTCAAGGTCAGCCCCAGCATTTT.

The chain uses TRBV7-6 and TRBJ2-2, with D hard to call. V was clipped by 1 base and J by 9 bases, with 9 bases between them. Germline CDR1 and CDR2: SGHVS and FNYEAQ. The CDR3 length is 13 residues. This CDR3 is CASSLGVNRELFF. CDR3 DNA sequence: TGTGCCAGCAGCTTAGGAGTAAACCGGGAGCTGTTTTTT. The full variable domain, its missing parts supplied by reference TRBV7-6 and TRBJ2-2, is GAGVSQSPRYKVTKRGQDVALRCDPISGHVSLYWYRQALGQGPEFLTYFNYEAQQDKSGLPNDRFSAERPEGSISTLTIQRTEQRDSAMYRCASSLGVNRELFFGEGSRLTVL.

This chain connects TRBV2 to TRBJ1-1, with D maybe TRBD1 (5 bases). Germline-derived CDR1 and CDR2 are SNHLY and FYNNEI. Trimming took off 9 bases at V and 1 base at J, with 9 bases between the two ends. This CDR3 region has 12 residues. In DNA form, the CDR3 reads TGTGCCAGAAGGGGAGAGAACACTGAAGCTTTCTTT. This sequence encodes CARRGENTEAFF.